This T cell receptor (beta chain) was captured by sequencing in a study of regulatory T cells in long-lasting Graves disease. Study-wide results and limits: Favoring TRBV28, TRBJ1-2 and TRBJ2-5 was a feature seen in persistent disease.

Sequencing libraries for TCR beta were prepared with iRepertoire HTBI primers and Arm-PCR of CDR3 regions. From the multiplex PCR reads, TCRdb called clonotypes with MiXCR, one entry per CDR3 protein. The sample lists a few hundred thousand distinct CDR3 sequences; roughly a fifth were seen once. The sample holds many counts of this clonotype. Its antigen remains unidentified. The CDR3 is made up of 17 amino acids. The V gene's germline CDR1 is GTSNPN and CDR2 SVGIG (reference sequence). V lost 1 base, J lost 8 bases, and 24 bases lay in between. Indicated time point: newly diagnosed GD, antithyroid drugs for less than 3 months. After RNA was extracted from PBMCs, the TCR library was made from it. American Thyroid Association guidelines were used to diagnose Graves' disease. Those enrolled as patients came out of an endocrinology department in Xi'an, China. These data also featured in a second study, about T cells in Graves' hyperthyroidism and ophthalmopathy. This second report adds: First-round RT-PCR with HTBI primers amplified the TCR CDR3 region.

The material sequenced was peripheral blood mononuclear cells (PBMCs), taken at new diagnosis, from a patient treated with antithyroid drugs. The sequence was collected from a woman in her 30s with Graves disease. The chain recombines TRBV30 with TRBJ1-3, with D tentatively TRBD1 (6 bases). The DNA of the CDR3 is TGTGCCTGGAGTGACCTAGTAGGGACACCGCCGAAGGACACCATATATTTT. Translated, it gives CAWSDLVGTPPKDTIYF. The variable domain in full, completed from reference TRBV30 and TRBJ1-3, reads SQTIHQWPATLVQPVGSPLSLECTVEGTSNPNLYWYRQAAGRGLQLLFYSVGIGQISSEVPQNLSASRPQDRQFILSSKKLLLSDSGFYLCAWSDLVGTPPKDTIYFGEGSWLTVV.